These 5 T cell receptor beta chains came from one sample sequenced in a study of PD-1 blockade in classical Hodgkin lymphoma. There was relapse after autologous stem cell transplantation in every patient, and there was variation in brentuximab vedotin exposure. Measured with immunoSEQ multiplex PCR; TCRdb has only the in-frame clones, and not every one. The sample gives some 25,000 clones, over 70% of which show up once; around 6.5% is in the top ten. The specimen was peripheral blood mononuclear cells (PBMCs), collected at baseline. These receptor sequences come from a human donor with classical Hodgkin lymphoma.

This chain uses TRBV5-8 with TRBJ2-3, with D hard to call. V lost 2 bases and J lost 4, with 17 bases in between. This CDR3 region has 16 residues. Per germline, CDR1 SGHTS and CDR2 YDEGEE. CDR3 sequence (DNA): TGTGCCAGCAGCTTCCTATTAGATGTCGCGCCAGATACGCAGTATTTT. This encodes CASSFLLDVAPDTQYF.

The rearrangement links TRBV9 to TRBJ2-3; weak D call: TRBD1 (6 bases). This CDR3 comprises 15 residues. Germline assignment: CDR1 SGDLS and CDR2 YYNGEE. Trimming stripped 3 bases from V and 6 bases from J, with 17 bases between. CDR3 amino acids: CASSADPTGSDTQYF. The CDR3 region has the DNA TGTGCCAGCAGCGCCGATCCGACAGGATCCGATACGCAGTATTTT.

The V call is TRBV12-5, the J call TRBJ2-1; 8 positions match TRBD1. Germline-derived CDR1 and CDR2 are LGHNT and FRNRAP. This CDR3 contains 15 residues. V lost 5 bases, J lost 0 bases, and 3 bases stayed unmatched. Here the CDR3 reads CASGRTGSSYNEQFF. In DNA, the CDR3 is TGTGCTAGTGGTCGGACAGGGAGCTCCTACAATGAGCAGTTCTTC.

The rearrangement links TRBV29-1 to TRBJ2-2; no reliable D call. Per germline, CDR1 SQVTM and CDR2 ANQGSEA. Between the trimmed V and J ends, which lost 6 bases and 0 bases, there was a span of 11 bases. CDR3 length: 14 amino acids. CDR3 loop: CSVRHFANTGELFF. Here the CDR3 DNA reads TGCAGCGTCCGACACTTCGCGAACACCGGGGAGCTGTTTTTT.

The rearrangement uses TRBV6-5 and TRBJ1-5; D gene unclear. The CDR3 totals 15 residues. V was trimmed by 0 bases and J by 3 bases, leaving 9 bases between them. Germline-derived CDR1 and CDR2 are MNHEY and SVGAGI. CDR3 nucleotide sequence: TGTGCCAGCAGTTACTCGTCCGGGCCCAATCAGCCCCAGCATTTT. Its translation: CASSYSSGPNQPQHF.